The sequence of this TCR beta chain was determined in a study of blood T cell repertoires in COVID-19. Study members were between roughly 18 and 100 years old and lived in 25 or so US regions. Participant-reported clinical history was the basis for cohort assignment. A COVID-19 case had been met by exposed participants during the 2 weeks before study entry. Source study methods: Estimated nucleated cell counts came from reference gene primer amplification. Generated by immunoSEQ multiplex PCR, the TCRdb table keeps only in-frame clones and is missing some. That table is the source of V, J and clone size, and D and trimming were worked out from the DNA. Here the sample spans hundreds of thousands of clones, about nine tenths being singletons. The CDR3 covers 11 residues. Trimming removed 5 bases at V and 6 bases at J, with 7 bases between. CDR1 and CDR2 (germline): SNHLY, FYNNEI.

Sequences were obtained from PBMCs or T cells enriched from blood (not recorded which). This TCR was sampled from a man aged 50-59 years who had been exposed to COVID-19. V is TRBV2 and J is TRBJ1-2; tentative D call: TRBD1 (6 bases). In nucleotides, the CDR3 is TGTGCCAGCAGTTACAGGGATGGCTACACCTTC. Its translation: CASSYRDGYTF.